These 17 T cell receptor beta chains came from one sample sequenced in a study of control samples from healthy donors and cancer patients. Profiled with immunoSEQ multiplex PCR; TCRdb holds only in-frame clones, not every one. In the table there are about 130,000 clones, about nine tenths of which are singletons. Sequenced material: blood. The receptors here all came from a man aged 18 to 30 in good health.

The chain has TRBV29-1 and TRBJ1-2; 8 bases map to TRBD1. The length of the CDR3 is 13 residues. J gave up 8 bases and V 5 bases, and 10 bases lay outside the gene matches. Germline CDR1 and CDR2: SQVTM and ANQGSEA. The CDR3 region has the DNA TGCAGCGTTAGGACAGGGATACGTTGGGGCTACACCTTC. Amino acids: CSVRTGIRWGYTF.

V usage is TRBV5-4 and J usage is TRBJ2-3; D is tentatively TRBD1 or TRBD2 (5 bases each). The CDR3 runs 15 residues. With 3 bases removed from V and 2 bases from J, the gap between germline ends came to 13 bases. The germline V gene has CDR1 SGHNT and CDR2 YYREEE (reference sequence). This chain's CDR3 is CASSSGTDHTDTQYF. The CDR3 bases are TGTGCCAGCAGCTCCGGGACGGACCACACAGATACGCAGTATTTT.

The CDR3 DNA follows: TGCAGCGCCTGGTCAGGGACTAACTATGGCTACACCTTC. Amino acids: CSAWSGTNYGYTF. This chain uses TRBV29-1 with TRBJ1-2; possible D gene TRBD1, 5 bases. CDR3 length equals 13 residues. Trimming stripped 7 bases from V and 0 bases from J, with 12 bases between. CDR1 SQVTM and CDR2 ANQGSEA come from the germline V gene.

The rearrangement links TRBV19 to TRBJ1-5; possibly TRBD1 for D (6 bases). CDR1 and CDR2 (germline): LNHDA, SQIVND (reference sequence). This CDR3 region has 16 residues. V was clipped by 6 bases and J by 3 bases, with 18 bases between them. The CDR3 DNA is TGTGCCAGTAGCCCCTTGGGGGGCGATCTCAATCAGCCCCAGCATTTT. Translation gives CASSPLGGDLNQPQHF.

DNA of the CDR3: TGTGCCAGCAGGGTCCCGAGGGATCCCTACGAGCAGTACTTC. This gives the protein CASRVPRDPYEQYF. The V and J genes are TRBV6-5 and TRBJ2-7; D may be TRBD2 (5 bases). V lost 6 bases, J lost 2 bases, and 14 bases lay in between. The CDR3 contains 14 residues. Germline values: CDR1 MNHEY, CDR2 SVGAGI.

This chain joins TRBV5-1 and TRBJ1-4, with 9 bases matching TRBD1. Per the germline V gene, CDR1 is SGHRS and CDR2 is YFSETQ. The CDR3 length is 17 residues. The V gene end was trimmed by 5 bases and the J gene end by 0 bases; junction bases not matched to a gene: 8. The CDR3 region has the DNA TGCGCCAGCAGAAGAAGGACAGGGGAAGCAACTAATGAAAAACTGTTTTTT. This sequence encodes CASRRRTGEATNEKLFF.

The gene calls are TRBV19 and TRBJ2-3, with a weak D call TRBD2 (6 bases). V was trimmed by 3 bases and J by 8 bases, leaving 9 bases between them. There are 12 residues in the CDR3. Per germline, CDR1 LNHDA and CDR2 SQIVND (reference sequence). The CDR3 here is CASSMGGGTQYF. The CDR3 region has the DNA TGTGCCAGTAGTATGGGAGGTGGTACGCAGTATTTT.

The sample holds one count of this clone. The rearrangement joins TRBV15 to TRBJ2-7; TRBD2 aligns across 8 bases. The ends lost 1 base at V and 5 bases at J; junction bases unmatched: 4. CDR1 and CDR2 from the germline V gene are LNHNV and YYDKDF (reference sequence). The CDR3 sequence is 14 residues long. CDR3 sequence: CATSRGGTSNEQYF. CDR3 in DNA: TGTGCCACCAGCAGAGGAGGGACTAGTAACGAGCAGTACTTC. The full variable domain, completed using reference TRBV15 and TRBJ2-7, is DAMVIQNPRYQVTQFGKPVTLSCSQTLNHNVMYWYQQKSSQAPKLLFHYYDKDFNNEADTPDNFQSRRPNTSFCFLDIRSPGLGDTAMYLCATSRGGTSNEQYFGPGTRLTVT.

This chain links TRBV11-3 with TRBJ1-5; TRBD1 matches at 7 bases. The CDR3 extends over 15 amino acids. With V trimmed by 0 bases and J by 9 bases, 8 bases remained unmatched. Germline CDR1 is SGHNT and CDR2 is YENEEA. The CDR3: CASSLDQGGWLPQHF. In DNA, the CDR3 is TGTGCCAGCAGCTTAGATCAAGGGGGCTGGTTGCCCCAGCATTTT.

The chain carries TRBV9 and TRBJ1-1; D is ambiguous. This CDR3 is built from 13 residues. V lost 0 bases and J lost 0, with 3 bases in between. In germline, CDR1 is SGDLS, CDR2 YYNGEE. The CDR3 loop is CASSVAVNTEAFF. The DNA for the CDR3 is TGTGCCAGCAGCGTAGCTGTGAACACTGAAGCTTTCTTT. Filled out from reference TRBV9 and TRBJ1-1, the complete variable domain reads DSGVTQTPKHLITATGQRVTLRCSPRSGDLSVYWYQQSLDQGLQFLIQYYNGEERAKGNILERFSAQQFPDLHSELNLSSLELGDSALYFCASSVAVNTEAFFGQGTRLTVV.

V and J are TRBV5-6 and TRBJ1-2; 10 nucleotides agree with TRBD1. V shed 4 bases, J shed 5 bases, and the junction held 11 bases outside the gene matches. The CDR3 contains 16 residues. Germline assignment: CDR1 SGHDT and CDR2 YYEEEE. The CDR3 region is CASSQHPGQGGYGYTF. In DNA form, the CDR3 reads TGTGCCAGCAGCCAACATCCTGGACAGGGGGGGTATGGCTACACCTTC.

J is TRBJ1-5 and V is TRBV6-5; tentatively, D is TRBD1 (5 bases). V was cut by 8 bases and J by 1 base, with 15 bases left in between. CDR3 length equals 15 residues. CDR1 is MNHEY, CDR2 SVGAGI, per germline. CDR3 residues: CASGRDGGSNQPQHF. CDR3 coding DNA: TGTGCCAGCGGGAGGGACGGGGGAAGCAATCAGCCCCAGCATTTT.

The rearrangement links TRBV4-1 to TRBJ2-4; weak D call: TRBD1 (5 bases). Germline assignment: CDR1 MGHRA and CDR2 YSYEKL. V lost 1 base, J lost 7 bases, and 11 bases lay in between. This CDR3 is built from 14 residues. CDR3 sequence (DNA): TGCGCCAGCAGCCAAGTGGGCAGGGCTAACATTCAGTACTTC. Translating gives CASSQVGRANIQYF.

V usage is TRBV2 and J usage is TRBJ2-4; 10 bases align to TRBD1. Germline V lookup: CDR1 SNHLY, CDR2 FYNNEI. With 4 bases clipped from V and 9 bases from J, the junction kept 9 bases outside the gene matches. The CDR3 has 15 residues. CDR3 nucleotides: TGTGCCAGCAGTGGCACCGGGACAGGGGTCGGCATTCAGTACTTC. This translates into CASSGTGTGVGIQYF.

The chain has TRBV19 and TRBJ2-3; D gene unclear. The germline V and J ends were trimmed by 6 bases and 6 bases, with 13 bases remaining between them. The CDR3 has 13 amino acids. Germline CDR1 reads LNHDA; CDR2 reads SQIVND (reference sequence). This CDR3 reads CASSHLFGDTQYF. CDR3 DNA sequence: TGTGCCAGTAGCCACCTCTTTGGGGATACGCAGTATTTT.

Here the CDR3 DNA reads TGCGCCAGCAGCCGAAGGGCCGGGGAGGGCAATCAGCCCCAGCATTTT. Residues: CASSRRAGEGNQPQHF. The J gene is TRBJ1-5, the V gene TRBV4-1, with D uncertain. The CDR3 length is 16 residues. Germline V CDR1 and CDR2: MGHRA, YSYEKL. V shed 4 bases and J shed 2 bases, with 15 bases lying between them.

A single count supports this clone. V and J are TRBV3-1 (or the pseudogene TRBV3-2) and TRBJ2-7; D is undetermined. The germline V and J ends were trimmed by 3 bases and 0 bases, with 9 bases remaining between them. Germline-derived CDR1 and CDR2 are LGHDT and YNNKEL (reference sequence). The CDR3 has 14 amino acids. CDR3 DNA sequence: TGTGCCAGCAGCCAGATGTGGAGCTCCTACGAGCAGTACTTC. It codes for CASSQMWSSYEQYF.